A single sample gave rise to the 19 T cell receptor beta chains below, sequenced in a study of cytomegalovirus exposure and HLA in healthy donors. The PCR used 60 Vbeta and 13 Jbeta primers. Clones were sequenced by immunoSEQ multiplex PCR, and TCRdb holds only the in-frame ones, with some missing. The sample has some 100,000 clones; 79% are singletons. Sequences were obtained from PBMCs. The receptors stem from a male donor in good health and CMV-seropositive.

This rearrangement joins TRBV29-1 to TRBJ2-2, with TRBD2 identical over 10 bases. From germline, CDR1 is SQVTM and CDR2 ANQGSEA. The V and J ends lost 7 bases and 5 bases, in that order; junction bases with no gene match: 7. The CDR3 has 14 residues. The CDR3 loop reads CSARTSGLTGELFF. As DNA, the CDR3 is TGCAGCGCAAGGACTAGCGGATTAACCGGGGAGCTGTTTTTT.

This rearrangement joins TRBV30 to TRBJ1-5; TRBD1 matches at 7 bases. V lost 8 bases and J lost 7; bases outside the gene matches: 14. The CDR3 extends over 14 amino acids. The germline gives CDR1 GTSNPN, CDR2 SVGIG (reference sequence). CDR3 in amino acids: CAARRGLGDQPQHF. The CDR3 bases are TGTGCCGCAAGAAGGGGGCTGGGGGACCAGCCCCAGCATTTT.

The CDR3 region has the DNA TGTGCCAGCAGCGTAGGGGTGGACAGACGAGAAAAACTGTTTTTT. This codes for CASSVGVDRREKLFF. This rearrangement joins TRBV9 to TRBJ1-4; maybe TRBD1 (6 bases). V lost 0 bases to trimming and J lost 8 bases, with 14 bases between them. Per the germline V gene, CDR1 is SGDLS and CDR2 is YYNGEE. The CDR3 sequence is 15 residues long.

The chain uses TRBV9 and TRBJ2-7; 8 bases fit TRBD2. The CDR3 is 15 amino acids. V was clipped by 4 bases and J by 0 bases; unmatched bases: 6. Germline V lookup: CDR1 SGDLS, CDR2 YYNGEE. The CDR3 loop is CASSPGGVSSYEQYF. In nucleotides, the CDR3 is TGTGCCAGCAGCCCCGGGGGGGTATCCTCCTACGAGCAGTACTTC.

The chain has TRBV27 and TRBJ2-7; 9 bases agree with TRBD1. Losses at the gene ends were 6 bases for V and 6 bases for J; bases not matched to a gene: 12. The germline gives CDR1 MNHEY, CDR2 SMNVEV (reference sequence). This CDR3 has 15 residues. This chain's CDR3 is CASRRSGTGSREQYF. The CDR3 nucleotides read TGTGCCAGCAGGCGCTCCGGGACAGGGTCCCGCGAGCAGTACTTC.

The rearrangement uses TRBV19 and TRBJ1-1, with TRBD1 as a possible D gene (6 bases). CDR1 and CDR2 (germline): LNHDA, SQIVND (reference sequence). The length of the CDR3 is 17 residues. Trimming cost V 7 bases and J 0 bases, with 21 bases left between them. The CDR3 DNA reads TGTGCCAGTATTGATCGGACGGGAGGGGACATGAACACTGAAGCTTTCTTT. This sequence encodes CASIDRTGGDMNTEAFF.

This chain links TRBV5-4 with TRBJ1-2, with 7 nucleotides matching TRBD1. In germline, CDR1 is SGHNT, CDR2 YYREEE (reference sequence). The trim removed 5 bases at V and 2 bases at J, leaving 12 bases unmatched. The CDR3 is 16 residues long. Here the CDR3 DNA reads TGTGCCAGCAGGGGGGGTGGGACAGATAAGAACTATGGCTACACCTTC. It codes for CASRGGGTDKNYGYTF.

The rearrangement links TRBV5-6 to TRBJ2-5, with 8 bases lining up with TRBD1. There are 15 residues in the CDR3. With V trimmed by 2 bases and J by 4 bases, 7 bases remained unmatched. Germline CDR1 and CDR2: SGHDT and YYEEEE. Here the CDR3 DNA reads TGTGCCAGCAGCTTCACCACAGGGGGAGTAGAGACCCAGTACTTC. This gives the protein CASSFTTGGVETQYF. Using reference TRBV5-6 and TRBJ2-5 for the parts outside the CDR3, the full variable domain is DAGVTQSPTHLIKTRGQQVTLRCSPKSGHDTVSWYQQALGQGPQFIFQYYEEEERQRGNFPDRFSGHQFPNYSSELNVNALLLGDSALYLCASSFTTGGVETQYFGPGTRLLVL.

This chain uses TRBV16 with TRBJ2-1; D is undetermined. The CDR3 runs 14 residues. Germline V gene sequence: CDR1 KGHSY, CDR2 FQNENV. Between the trimmed V and J ends, which lost 0 bases and 5 bases, there was a span of 8 bases. The CDR3 nucleotides read TGTGCCAGCAGCCAATCGACTGGTAACAATGAGCAGTTCTTC. Translation gives CASSQSTGNNEQFF.

J is TRBJ1-2 and V is TRBV5-1; 8 positions match TRBD1. CDR1 SGHRS and CDR2 YFSETQ come from the germline V gene. The CDR3 is made up of 15 amino acids. V trimming: 0 bases; J trimming: 4 bases; junction bases outside the gene matches: 5. For the CDR3, the DNA is TGCGCCAGCAGCTTGGAGGGGGGGACAGGCTATGGCTACACCTTC. It codes for CASSLEGGTGYGYTF.

The chain combines TRBV19 with TRBJ1-2; tentative D call: TRBD1 (5 bases). Germline V CDR1 and CDR2: LNHDA, SQIVND (reference sequence). The CDR3 totals 13 residues. V lost 2 bases to trimming and J lost 4 bases, with 8 bases between them. DNA of the CDR3: TGTGCCAGTAGTATACAGGGAGGCTATGGCTACACCTTC. Protein: CASSIQGGYGYTF.

The chain uses TRBV29-1 and TRBJ2-1, with 12 bases aligning to TRBD2. The germline V gene encodes CDR1 SQVTM and CDR2 ANQGSEA. The CDR3 has 15 amino acids. Germline trimming cut 4 bases from V and 4 bases from J; bases unmatched to any gene: 5. The CDR3 DNA follows: TGCAGCGTTGCCGGGACTAGCGGGTCTTACAATGAGCAGTTCTTC. As protein: CSVAGTSGSYNEQFF.

This clone came up a few times. The V gene is TRBV30, the J gene TRBJ1-2; D gene unclear. The V gene lost 0 bases and the J gene lost 5 bases, with 4 bases spanning the gap. The CDR3 consists of 11 residues. Germline values: CDR1 GTSNPN, CDR2 SVGIG (reference sequence). The DNA of the CDR3 is TGTGCCTGGAGTGTTCTATATGGCTACACCTTC. Translating it yields CAWSVLYGYTF. The variable domain in full, completed from reference TRBV30 and TRBJ1-2, reads SQTIHQWPATLVQPVGSPLSLECTVEGTSNPNLYWYRQAAGRGLQLLFYSVGIGQISSEVPQNLSASRPQDRQFILSSKKLLLSDSGFYLCAWSVLYGYTFGSGTRLTVV.

J is TRBJ2-7 and V is TRBV6-6; 7 nucleotides agree with TRBD1. Trimming took 1 base from V and 6 from J; bases not matched to a gene: 6. The CDR3 sequence is 14 residues long. Per germline, CDR1 MNHNY and CDR2 SVGAGI (reference sequence). CDR3: CASSYLDRSLEQYF. DNA of the CDR3: TGTGCCAGCAGTTACTTGGACAGGTCTCTCGAGCAGTACTTC.

CDR3 sequence reads: CASSFLNAPSGSNQPQHF. The CDR3 coding sequence is TGTGCCAGCAGCTTTCTTAACGCCCCGTCGGGTAGCAATCAGCCCCAGCATTTT. The chain combines TRBV5-6 with TRBJ1-5; D ambiguous. CDR1 is SGHDT, CDR2 YYEEEE, per germline. Trimming pared 2 bases from V and 0 bases from J, leaving 18 bases between. CDR3 size: 18 residues.

The chain carries TRBV2 and TRBJ1-1, with 8 bases lining up with TRBD1. Germline V gene sequence: CDR1 SNHLY, CDR2 FYNNEI. The CDR3 runs 14 residues. The V and J ends lost 7 bases and 8 bases, in that order; junction bases with no gene match: 12. The CDR3 reads CASITPPRTGEAFF. The CDR3, as DNA: TGTGCCAGCATCACCCCGCCTCGGACAGGGGAAGCTTTCTTT.

The chain employs TRBV30 and TRBJ2-6; 7 bases align to TRBD1. CDR1 and CDR2 from the germline V gene are GTSNPN and SVGIG (reference sequence). J was trimmed by 2 bases and V by 3 bases; bases with no gene match: 4. This CDR3 contains 15 residues. The CDR3 DNA reads TGTGCCTGGAGCATTACAGGGGCTGGGGCCAACGTCCTGACTTTC. Protein product: CAWSITGAGANVLTF. Looking up the rest from reference TRBV30 and TRBJ2-6 gives the full variable domain: SQTIHQWPATLVQPVGSPLSLECTVEGTSNPNLYWYRQAAGRGLQLLFYSVGIGQISSEVPQNLSASRPQDRQFILSSKKLLLSDSGFYLCAWSITGAGANVLTFGAGSRLTVL.

V is TRBV6-1 and J is TRBJ2-7; D not resolved. CDR1 and CDR2 (germline): MNHNS, SASEGT. V gave up 2 bases and J gave up 7 bases, with 9 bases separating them. The CDR3 covers 12 residues. CDR3 coding DNA: TGTGCCAGCAGTGAATCAGGTTGGGAGCAGTACTTC. Translated, it gives CASSESGWEQYF.

The CDR3 DNA is TGTGCCAGCAGCCAAGACCGGGGGGGCACAGATACGCAGTATTTT. Its translation is CASSQDRGGTDTQYF. The chain is built from TRBV4-2 and TRBJ2-3; TRBD2 agrees at 7 bases. Germline values: CDR1 LGHNA, CDR2 YNFKEQ. This CDR3 is built from 15 residues. Germline trimming cut 0 bases from V and 1 base from J; bases unmatched to any gene: 1.